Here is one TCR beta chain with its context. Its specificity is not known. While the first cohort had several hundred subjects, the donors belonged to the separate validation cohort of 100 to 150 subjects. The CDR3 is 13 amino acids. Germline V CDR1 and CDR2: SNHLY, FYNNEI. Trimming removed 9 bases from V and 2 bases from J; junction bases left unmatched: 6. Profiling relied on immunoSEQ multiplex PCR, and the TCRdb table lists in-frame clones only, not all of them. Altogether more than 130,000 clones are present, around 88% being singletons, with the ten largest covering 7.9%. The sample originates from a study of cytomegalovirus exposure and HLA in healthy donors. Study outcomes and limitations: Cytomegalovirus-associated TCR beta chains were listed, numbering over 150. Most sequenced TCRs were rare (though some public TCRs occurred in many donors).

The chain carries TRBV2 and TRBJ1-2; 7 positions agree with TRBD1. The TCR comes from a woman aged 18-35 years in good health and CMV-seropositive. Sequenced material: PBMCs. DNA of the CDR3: TGTGCCAGTAAACAGGGGCCAAACTATGGCTACACCTTC. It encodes CASKQGPNYGYTF.